The clone carrying this T cell receptor (beta chain) occurred a few times. The data belong to a study of blood T cells in healthy people across ages. For the second PCR, which ran for 7 to 11 cycles, a sample-barcoded 5' primer and a J-beta primer mix were used. TCRdb re-called the 5' RACE reads with MiXCR, one entry per CDR3 protein. The sample holds more than 500,000 distinct CDR3 sequences, about 29% seen once. The extraction recovered at least 6 micrograms of total RNA per sample. The CDR3 is 11 amino acids. Germline V lookup: CDR1 GTSNPN, CDR2 SVGIG (reference sequence). Trimming removed 1 base at V and 4 bases at J, with 4 bases between. A further study also used this sample, focusing on T cells of mothers and their children.

The sequencing sample was made of blood. This TCR derives from a boy aged 2 to 10 in good health. The chain is built from TRBV30 and TRBJ1-2; D unclear. The chain's CDR3 is CAWSDGYGYTF. The CDR3, as DNA: TGTGCCTGGAGTGACGGCTATGGCTACACCTTC. The variable domain in full, with the rest retrieved from reference TRBV30 and TRBJ1-2, is SQTIHQWPATLVQPVGSPLSLECTVEGTSNPNLYWYRQAAGRGLQLLFYSVGIGQISSEVPQNLSASRPQDRQFILSSKKLLLSDSGFYLCAWSDGYGYTFGSGTRLTVV.